The sequence of this TCR beta chain was determined in a study of human T cells and chemical hapten exposure. Study-wide results and limits: Versus controls, expanded TCRs had significantly more large CDR3 similarity clusters.

Sample time point: patch test 1, 2 weeks after DPC sensitization. The treatment is: therapeutic diphenylcyclopropenone sensitization with weekly scalp DPC. People who gave samples had alopecia, were 18 to 70 years old, and were suitable for DPC. TCRdb independently ran MiXCR on the RACE reads; one entry per CDR3 protein. Of 300,000 to 450,000 distinct CDR3 sequences listed, approximately 5% are singletons. This clonotype was observed many times. Antigen: not known. Germline CDR1 reads SGDLS; CDR2 reads YYNGEE. V lost 2 bases, J lost 4 bases, and 8 bases stayed unmatched. The CDR3 sequence is 16 residues long.

The chain uses TRBV9 and TRBJ2-2, with 7 positions matching TRBD2. This specimen consisted of whole blood, obtained in connection with sensitization to the hapten diphenylcyclopropenone (DPC). This clonotype was obtained from a woman between 50 and 59 years old with alopecia areata. Some clones in this sample may be carry-over from other donors' samples. This CDR3 reads CASSVGLAVITGELFF. In nucleotides, the CDR3 is TGTGCCAGCAGCGTTGGGCTAGCGGTTATCACCGGGGAGCTGTTTTTT.